These T cell receptor beta chains were read from a single sample in a study of shared clonotypes between healthy human individuals. Libraries were prepared by immunoSEQ multiplex PCR; TCRdb keeps only in-frame clonotypes and omits some of them. Of 90,000 to 150,000 clones listed, around 68% are singletons. Source material: memory CD8+ T cells sorted from blood. These receptors came from a woman aged 30 to 39 in good health. The CDR3 runs from the conserved cysteine through the conserved F or W.

>TRBV27|TRBJ2-3
CASSSGGSGGRGYF
>TRBV4-1|TRBJ1-2
CASSQDRQPQGWKCYTF
>TRBV9|TRBJ2-5
CASSVGGTQETQYF
>TRBV25-1|TRBJ2-2
CASTYKASTGELFF
>TRBV29-1|TRBJ2-7
CSVRDGSSYEQYF
>TRBV10-3|TRBJ1-1
CAISGQAGGEAFF
>TRBV5-1|TRBJ2-7
CASVSGIPTYEQYF
>TRBV6-1|TRBJ1-2
CAHKSAHGYTF
>TRBV27|TRBJ2-7
CASSWGDLGEQYF
>TRBV27|TRBJ2-7
CASSLSAGSEQYF